This record concerns one T cell receptor (beta chain) sequence. The record originates from a study of blood T cell repertoires in COVID-19. The overall study: The United States, Italy and Spain were the sources of the acute and convalescent COVID-19 samples. The cDNA or gDNA used as material had been derived from T cells, B-cell-depleted T cells, or PBMCs.

Only in-frame clones appear in the TCRdb table, and some are missing; sequencing was by immunoSEQ multiplex PCR. The table lists around 250,000 clones, 91% of them singletons. Participants were aged about 18 to 89 years from roughly 26 US areas. The study recruited exposed participants who had met a COVID-19 case within 2 weeks before entry. Germline-derived CDR1 and CDR2 are MGHRA and YSYEKL. This CDR3 comprises 16 residues. Trimming pared 4 bases from V and 7 bases from J, leaving 23 bases between. The chain carries TRBV4-1 and TRBJ2-7; a possible D gene is TRBD1 (6 bases). This clonotype was sampled from a man aged 40-55 years who had been exposed to COVID-19. Input material: PBMCs or T cells enriched from blood (not recorded which). CDR3 protein: CASSPTQTRGIGEQYF. The DNA for the CDR3 is TGCGCCAGCAGCCCGACGCAGACCAGGGGAATAGGGGAGCAGTACTTC.